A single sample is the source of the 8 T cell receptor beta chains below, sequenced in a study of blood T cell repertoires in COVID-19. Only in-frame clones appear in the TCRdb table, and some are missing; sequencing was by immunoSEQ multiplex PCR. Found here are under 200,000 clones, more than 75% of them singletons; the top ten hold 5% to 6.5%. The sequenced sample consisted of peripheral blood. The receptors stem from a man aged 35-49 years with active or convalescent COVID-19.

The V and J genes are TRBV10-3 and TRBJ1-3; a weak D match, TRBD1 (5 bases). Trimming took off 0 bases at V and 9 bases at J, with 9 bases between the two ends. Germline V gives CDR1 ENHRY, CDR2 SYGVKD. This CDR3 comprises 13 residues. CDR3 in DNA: TGTGCCATCAGTGAGTCCGCGGGGGGCACCATATATTTT. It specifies CAISESAGGTIYF.

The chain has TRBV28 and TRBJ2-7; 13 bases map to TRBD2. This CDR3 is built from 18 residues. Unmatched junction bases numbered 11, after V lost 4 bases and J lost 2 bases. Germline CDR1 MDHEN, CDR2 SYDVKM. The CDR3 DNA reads TGTGCCAGCAGTTCTATTGGGACTAGCGGGACTCAACCCTACGAGCAGTACTTC. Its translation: CASSSIGTSGTQPYEQYF.

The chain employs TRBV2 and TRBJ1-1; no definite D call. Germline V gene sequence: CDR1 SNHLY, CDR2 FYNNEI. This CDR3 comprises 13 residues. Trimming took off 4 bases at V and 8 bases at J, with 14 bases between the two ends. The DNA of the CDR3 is TGTGCCAGCAGTGTAACGCGCGGAGACGAAGCTTTCTTT. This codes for CASSVTRGDEAFF.

The CDR3 here is CASSYSAWTGGFYEQYF. The CDR3 coding sequence is TGTGCCAGCAGTTACTCGGCATGGACAGGGGGCTTTTACGAGCAGTACTTC. The chain joins TRBV6-2 or TRBV6-3 to TRBJ2-7, with 11 bases that match TRBD1. The CDR3 has 17 amino acids. Trimming at V came to 0 bases and at J to 4 bases, leaving 8 bases not matched to a gene. CDR1 is MNHEY and CDR2 is SVGEGT in the germline V gene.

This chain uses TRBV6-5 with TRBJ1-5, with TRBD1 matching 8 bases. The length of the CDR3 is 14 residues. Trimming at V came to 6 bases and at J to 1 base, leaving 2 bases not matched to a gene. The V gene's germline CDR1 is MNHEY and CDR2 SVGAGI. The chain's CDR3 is CASRRTGSNQPQHF. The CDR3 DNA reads TGTGCCAGCAGGCGGACAGGGAGCAATCAGCCCCAGCATTTT.

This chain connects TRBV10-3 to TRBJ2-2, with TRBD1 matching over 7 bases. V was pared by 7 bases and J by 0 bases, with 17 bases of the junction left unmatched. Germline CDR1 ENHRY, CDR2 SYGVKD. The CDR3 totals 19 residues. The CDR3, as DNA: TGTGCCATCAAGGAACAGGGCAGGGGGAGATTATCGAACACCGGGGAGCTGTTTTTT. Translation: CAIKEQGRGRLSNTGELFF.

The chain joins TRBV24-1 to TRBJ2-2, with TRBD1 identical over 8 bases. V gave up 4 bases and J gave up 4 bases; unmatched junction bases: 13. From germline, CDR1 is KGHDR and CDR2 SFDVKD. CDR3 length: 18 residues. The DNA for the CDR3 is TGTGCCACCAGTGACCCGAGACAGGGGCCACCGAGCACCGGGGAGCTGTTTTTT. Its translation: CATSDPRQGPPSTGELFF.

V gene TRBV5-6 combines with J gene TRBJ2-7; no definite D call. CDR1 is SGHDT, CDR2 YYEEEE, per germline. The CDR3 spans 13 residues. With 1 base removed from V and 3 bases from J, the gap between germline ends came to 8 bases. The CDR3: CASSLSRIYEQYF. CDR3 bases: TGTGCCAGCAGCTTGAGTAGAATCTACGAGCAGTACTTC.